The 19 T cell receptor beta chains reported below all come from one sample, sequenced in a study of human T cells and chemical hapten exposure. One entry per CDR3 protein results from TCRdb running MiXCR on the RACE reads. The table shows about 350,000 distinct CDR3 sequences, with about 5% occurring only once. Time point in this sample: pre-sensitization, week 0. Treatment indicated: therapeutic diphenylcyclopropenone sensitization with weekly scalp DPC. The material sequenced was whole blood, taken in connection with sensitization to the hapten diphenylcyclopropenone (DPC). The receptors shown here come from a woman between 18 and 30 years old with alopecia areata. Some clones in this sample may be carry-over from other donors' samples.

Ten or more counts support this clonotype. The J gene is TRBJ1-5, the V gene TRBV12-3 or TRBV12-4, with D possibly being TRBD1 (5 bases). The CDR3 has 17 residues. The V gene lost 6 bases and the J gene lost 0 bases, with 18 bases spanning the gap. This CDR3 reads CASSTPRTLDSNQPQHF. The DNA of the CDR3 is TGTGCCAGCAGCACCCCCCGGACACTTGATAGCAATCAGCCCCAGCATTTT.

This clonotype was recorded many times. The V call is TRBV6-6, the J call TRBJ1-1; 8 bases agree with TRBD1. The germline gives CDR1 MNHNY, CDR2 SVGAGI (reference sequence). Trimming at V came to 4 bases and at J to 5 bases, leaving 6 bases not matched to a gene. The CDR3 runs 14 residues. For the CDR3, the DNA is TGTGCCAGCAGTTTAGGACAGGGAAGGACTGAAGCTTTCTTT. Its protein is CASSLGQGRTEAFF.

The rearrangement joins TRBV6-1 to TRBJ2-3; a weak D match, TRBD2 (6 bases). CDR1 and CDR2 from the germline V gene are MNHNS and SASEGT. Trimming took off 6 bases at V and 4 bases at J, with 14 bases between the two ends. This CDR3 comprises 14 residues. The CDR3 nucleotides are TGTGCCAGCAGGGCCAGGGAGGTTGCAGATACGCAGTATTTT. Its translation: CASRAREVADTQYF.

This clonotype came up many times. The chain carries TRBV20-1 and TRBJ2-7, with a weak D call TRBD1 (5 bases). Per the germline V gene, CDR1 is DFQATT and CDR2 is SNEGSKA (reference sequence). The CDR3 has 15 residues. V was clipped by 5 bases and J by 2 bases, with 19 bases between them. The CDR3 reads CSALYSGSLPYEQYF. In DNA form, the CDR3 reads TGCAGTGCTCTCTACTCAGGGTCTCTACCCTACGAGCAGTACTTC.

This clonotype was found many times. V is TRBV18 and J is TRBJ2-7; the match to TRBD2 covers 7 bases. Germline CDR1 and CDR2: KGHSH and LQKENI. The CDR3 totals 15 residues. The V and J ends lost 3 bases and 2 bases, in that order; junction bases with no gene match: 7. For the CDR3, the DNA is TGTGCCAGCTCACCGGCTAGCGGAGAAACCTACGAGCAGTACTTC. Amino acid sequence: CASSPASGETYEQYF.

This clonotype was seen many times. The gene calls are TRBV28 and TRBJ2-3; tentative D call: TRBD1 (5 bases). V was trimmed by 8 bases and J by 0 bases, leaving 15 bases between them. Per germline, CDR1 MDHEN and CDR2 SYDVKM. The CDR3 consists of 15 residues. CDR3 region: CASGATDFSTDTQYF. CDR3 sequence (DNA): TGTGCCAGCGGGGCGACCGACTTTAGCACAGATACGCAGTATTTT.

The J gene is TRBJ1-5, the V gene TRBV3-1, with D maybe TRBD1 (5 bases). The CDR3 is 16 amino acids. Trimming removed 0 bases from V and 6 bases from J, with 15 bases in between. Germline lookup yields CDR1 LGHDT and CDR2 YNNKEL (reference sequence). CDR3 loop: CASSQDLTAGGQPQHF. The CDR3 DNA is TGTGCCAGCAGCCAAGATCTAACAGCCGGGGGTCAGCCCCAGCATTTT.

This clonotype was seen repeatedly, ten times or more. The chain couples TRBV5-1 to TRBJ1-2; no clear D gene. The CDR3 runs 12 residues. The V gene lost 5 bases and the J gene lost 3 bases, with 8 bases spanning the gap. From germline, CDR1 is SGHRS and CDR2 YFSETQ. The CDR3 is CASRQSDYGYTF. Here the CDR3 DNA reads TGCGCCAGCAGACAGAGCGACTATGGCTACACCTTC.

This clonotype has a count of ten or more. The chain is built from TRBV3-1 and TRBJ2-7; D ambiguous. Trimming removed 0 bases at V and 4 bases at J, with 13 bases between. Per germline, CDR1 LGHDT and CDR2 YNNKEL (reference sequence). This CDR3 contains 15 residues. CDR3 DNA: TGTGCCAGCAGCCAAGATACTAAGGGTTTTTACGAGCAGTACTTC. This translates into CASSQDTKGFYEQYF.

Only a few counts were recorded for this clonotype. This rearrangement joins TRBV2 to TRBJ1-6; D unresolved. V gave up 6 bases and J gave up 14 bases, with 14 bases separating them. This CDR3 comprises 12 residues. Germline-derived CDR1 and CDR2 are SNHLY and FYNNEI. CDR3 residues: CASSAAGSALHF. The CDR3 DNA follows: TGTGCCAGCAGCGCGGCGGGATCAGCCCTCCACTTT.

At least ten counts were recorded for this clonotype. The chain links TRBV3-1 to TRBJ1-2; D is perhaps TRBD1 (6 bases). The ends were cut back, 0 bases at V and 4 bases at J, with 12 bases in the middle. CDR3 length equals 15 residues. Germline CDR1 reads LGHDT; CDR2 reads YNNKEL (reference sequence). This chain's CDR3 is CASSQETGASYGYTF. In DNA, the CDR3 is TGTGCCAGCAGCCAAGAAACGGGGGCGTCCTATGGCTACACCTTC.

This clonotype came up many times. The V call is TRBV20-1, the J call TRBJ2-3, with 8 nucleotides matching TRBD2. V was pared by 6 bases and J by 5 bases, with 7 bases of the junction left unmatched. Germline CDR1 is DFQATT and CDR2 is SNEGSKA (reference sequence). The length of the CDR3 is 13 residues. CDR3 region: CSAPAGAVDTQYF. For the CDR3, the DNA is TGCAGTGCCCCAGCGGGGGCGGTAGATACGCAGTATTTT.

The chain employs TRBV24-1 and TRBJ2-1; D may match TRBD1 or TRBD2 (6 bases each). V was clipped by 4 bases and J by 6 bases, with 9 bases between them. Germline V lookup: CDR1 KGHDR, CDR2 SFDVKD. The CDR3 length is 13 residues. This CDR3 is CATSEQGGNEQFF. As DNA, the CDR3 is TGTGCCACCAGTGAACAGGGAGGCAATGAGCAGTTCTTC.

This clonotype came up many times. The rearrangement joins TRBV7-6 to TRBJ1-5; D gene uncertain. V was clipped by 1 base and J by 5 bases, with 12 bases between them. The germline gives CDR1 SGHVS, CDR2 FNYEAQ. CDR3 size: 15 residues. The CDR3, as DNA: TGTGCCAGCAGCTTAGTGAGCGGTCTGGATCAGCCCCAGCATTTT. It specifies CASSLVSGLDQPQHF.

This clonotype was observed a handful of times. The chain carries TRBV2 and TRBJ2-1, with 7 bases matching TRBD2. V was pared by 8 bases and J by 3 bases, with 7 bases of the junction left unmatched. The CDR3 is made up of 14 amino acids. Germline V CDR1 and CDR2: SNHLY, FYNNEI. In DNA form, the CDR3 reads TGTGCCAGCGAAGGACTAGGACGCTACAATGAGCAGTTCTTC. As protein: CASEGLGRYNEQFF.

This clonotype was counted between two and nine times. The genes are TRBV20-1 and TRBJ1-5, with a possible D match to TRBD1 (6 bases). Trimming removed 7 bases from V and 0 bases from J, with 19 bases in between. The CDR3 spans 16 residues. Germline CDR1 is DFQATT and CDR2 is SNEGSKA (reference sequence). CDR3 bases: TGCAGTGGAAGGGGGACAACCAAACCTAGCAATCAGCCCCAGCATTTT. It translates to CSGRGTTKPSNQPQHF.

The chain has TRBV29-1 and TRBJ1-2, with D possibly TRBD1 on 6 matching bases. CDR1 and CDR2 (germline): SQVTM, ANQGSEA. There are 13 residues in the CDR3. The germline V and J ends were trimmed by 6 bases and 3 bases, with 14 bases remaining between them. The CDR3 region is CSVRTAPDYGYTF. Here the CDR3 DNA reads TGCAGCGTCCGGACAGCCCCCGACTATGGCTACACCTTC.

As DNA, the CDR3 is TGTGCCAGCAGAGATAGTGAAAAACTGTTTTTT. The encoded protein is CASRDSEKLFF. This sequence joins TRBV6-1 and TRBJ1-4; D is unresolved. V was shortened by 6 bases and J by 7 bases, with 6 bases between the two germline ends. This CDR3 is built from 11 residues. CDR1 and CDR2 (germline): MNHNS, SASEGT.

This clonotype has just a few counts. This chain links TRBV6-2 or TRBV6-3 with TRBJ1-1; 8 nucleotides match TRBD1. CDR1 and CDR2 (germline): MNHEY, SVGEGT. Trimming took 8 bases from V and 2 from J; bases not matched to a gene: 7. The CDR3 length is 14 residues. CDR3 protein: CASGEDRVNTEAFF. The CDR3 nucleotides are TGTGCCAGCGGAGAGGACAGGGTAAACACTGAAGCTTTCTTT.